Below, one T cell receptor beta chain is given with its context. Documented treatment: around 19 received Ad26.COV2.S at low or high dose, single or two shots; about 5 received placebo; per-sample allocation not given. Day 63 after the first injection of vaccine or placebo was the sampling time. Vaccination employed an Ad26 vector expressing the Wuhan-strain SARS-CoV-2 spike. V dropped 4 bases and J dropped 3 bases, with 15 bases sitting between them. There are 15 residues in the CDR3. Germline V gene data show CDR1 as SGHDN and CDR2 as FVKESK. This entry is derived from a study of Ad26.COV2.S vaccination and SARS-CoV-2 variants. Study as a whole: Into the muscle, Ad26.COV2.S was dosed once or twice, 56 days apart.

Libraries were prepared by immunoSEQ multiplex PCR; TCRdb keeps only in-frame clonotypes and omits some of them. The repertoire holds under 250,000 clones, with 87% as singletons. This chain connects TRBV14 to TRBJ1-1; D gene unclear. The sequence came from a person aged 18-60 years who received the Ad26.COV2.S COVID-19 vaccine or a placebo. Sequenced material: peripheral blood, taken in a trial of Ad26.COV2.S vaccine versus placebo. CDR3 nucleotide sequence: TGTGCCAGCAGCCGTATACCGGGTGGGGACACTGAAGCTTTCTTT. Amino acid sequence: CASSRIPGGDTEAFF.